The sequence of this TCR beta chain was determined in a study of blood T cell repertoires in COVID-19. At the level of the study: Sites in the United States, Italy and Spain provided acute and convalescent COVID-19 samples. From T cells, B-cell-depleted T cells, or PBMCs came the material, which was cDNA or gDNA.

Clones were sequenced by immunoSEQ multiplex PCR, and TCRdb holds only the in-frame ones, with some missing. The sample records 250,000 or so clones, about four fifths being singletons. Deletions cut 2 bases from V and 0 bases from J, with 12 bases between. In germline, CDR1 is SGDLS, CDR2 YYNGEE. The CDR3 has 16 amino acids. The genes are TRBV9 and TRBJ2-1, with D possibly TRBD2 on 6 matching bases. The material sequenced was PBMCs or T cells enriched from blood (not recorded which). The TCR originated in a man over 45 who had recovered from COVID-19. The CDR3 bases are TGTGCCAGCAGCGTGCGGGACGGCCCCTCCTACAATGAGCAGTTCTTC. Translating it yields CASSVRDGPSYNEQFF.